This TCR beta chain was sequenced for a study of shared clonotypes between healthy human individuals. Trimming removed 0 bases from V and 8 bases from J, with 14 bases in between. The germline V gene encodes CDR1 SGHRS and CDR2 YFSETQ. The CDR3 is 15 residues long. Sequencing was performed with immunoSEQ multiplex PCR; in TCRdb, only in-frame clones are kept and a portion is missing. The sample lists about 2.4 million clones, 90% to 95% occurring once. Sequencing was done on a sample of naive CD4+ T cells from PBMCs. The sample's subset: CD45RA+ positively selected. The sequence came from a man between 18 and 35 years old in good health. Some clones in this sample may be carry-over from other donors' samples. The V call is TRBV5-1, the J call TRBJ1-4; maybe TRBD1 (5 bases). CDR3 nucleotides: TGCGCCAGCAGCTTGGAGGGGACTTTTAGGGAAAAACTGTTTTTT. Its translation: CASSLEGTFREKLFF. Complete variable domain (other parts from reference TRBV5-1 and TRBJ1-4): KAGVTQTPRYLIKTRGQQVTLSCSPISGHRSVSWYQQTPGQGLQFLFEYFSETQRNKGNFPGRFSGRQFSNSRSEMNVSTLELGDSALYLCASSLEGTFREKLFFGSGTQLSVL.